This TCR beta chain was identified in a study of cytomegalovirus exposure and HLA in healthy donors. Looking at the study overall: Earlier, 150 million to 200 million T cells were analyzed, and 117 million unique TCR beta sequences were found among them. The study's findings and limits: Several top significant clusters appeared, in a later analysis, to be linked to common viral pathogens. Sequencing likely generated an artifact that appeared as a cluster of highly shared sequence variants. In a later analysis, TCR beta V- and J-gene trimming showed a link to a missense DCLRE1C variant.

Germline CDR1 MNHNS, CDR2 SASEGT. CDR3 length: 13 amino acids. V gave up 2 bases and J gave up 5 bases; unmatched junction bases: 1. With regard to this clone: Its cognate antigen is unknown.

13 Jbeta primers and 60 Vbeta primers were used for the PCR. TCRdb's copy holds only in-frame clones and misses some; the assay was immunoSEQ multiplex PCR. In the table there are about 200,000 clones, 79% of which are singletons. The sequenced material came from PBMCs. J is TRBJ1-2 and V is TRBV6-1, with 8 bases matching TRBD1. The receptor was isolated from a girl between 5 and 17 years old in good health and CMV-seropositive. Written as DNA, the CDR3 is TGTGCCAGCAGTGAACAGGGGGCTTATGGCTACACCTTC. Protein: CASSEQGAYGYTF.